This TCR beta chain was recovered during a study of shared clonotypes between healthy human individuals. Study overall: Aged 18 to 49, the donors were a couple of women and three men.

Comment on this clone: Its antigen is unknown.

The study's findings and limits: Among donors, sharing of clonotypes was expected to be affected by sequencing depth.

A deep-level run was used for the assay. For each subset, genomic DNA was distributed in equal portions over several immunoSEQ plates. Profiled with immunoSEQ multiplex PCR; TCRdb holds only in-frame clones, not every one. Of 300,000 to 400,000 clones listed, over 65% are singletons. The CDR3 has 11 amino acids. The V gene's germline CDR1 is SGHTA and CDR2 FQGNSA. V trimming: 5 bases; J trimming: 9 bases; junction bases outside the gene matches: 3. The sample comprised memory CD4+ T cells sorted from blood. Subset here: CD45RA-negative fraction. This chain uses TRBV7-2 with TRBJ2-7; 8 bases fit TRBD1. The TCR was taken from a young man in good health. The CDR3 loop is CASSADRAQYF. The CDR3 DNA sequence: TGTGCCAGCAGCGCGGACAGGGCGCAGTACTTC.